The next 31 T cell receptor beta chains were all read from a single sample in a study of CD8+CD57+ T cells in acquired aplastic anemia. TCR beta VDJ and CDR3 profiling used genomic DNA as template. TCRdb itself ran the reads through MiXCR, one entry per CDR3 protein. The table has some 70,000 distinct CDR3 sequences, roughly half seen once. Sequenced input: sorted CD4+, CD8+, or CD8+CD57+ T cells (not recorded which) from PBMCs. These receptors originate from a human donor in good health, serving as a control.

The chain couples TRBV19 to TRBJ2-6; D gene unclear. Germline CDR1 and CDR2: LNHDA and SQIVND (reference sequence). The CDR3 contains 16 residues. Trimming took off 3 bases at V and 0 bases at J, with 9 bases between the two ends. The CDR3 reads CASSIWSDSGANVLTF. The CDR3 DNA reads as TGTGCCAGTAGTATTTGGTCAGACTCTGGGGCCAACGTCCTGACTTTC.

The chain combines TRBV27 with TRBJ2-1; 7 bases are a match to TRBD1. CDR3 length: 16 residues. The V segment lost 5 bases and the J segment 6 bases; nucleotides outside the gene matches: 13. CDR1 is MNHEY and CDR2 is SMNVEV in the germline V gene (reference sequence). This CDR3 reads CASSPHRGSLSNEQFF. DNA for the CDR3: TGTGCCAGCAGTCCTCACAGGGGATCCTTGTCCAATGAGCAGTTCTTC.

The rearrangement joins TRBV15 to TRBJ1-2; unclear D gene. From germline, CDR1 is LNHNV and CDR2 YYDKDF (reference sequence). The CDR3 loop spans 17 amino acids. V was cut by 2 bases and J by 2 bases, with 18 bases left in between. CDR3 DNA sequence: TGTGCCACCAGCAGAACCTCGTCTGTAGGGCTGAACTATGGCTACACCTTC. Translation gives CATSRTSSVGLNYGYTF.

This sequence joins TRBV10-3 and TRBJ2-7, with TRBD1 identical over 7 bases. CDR3 length: 16 residues. Looked up from germline, CDR1 is ENHRY and CDR2 is SYGVKD. The ends lost 3 bases at V and 0 bases at J; junction bases unmatched: 8. The CDR3 reads CAISDSTGRSSYEQYF. As DNA, the CDR3 is TGTGCCATCAGTGACTCGACAGGGAGAAGCTCCTACGAGCAGTACTTC.

A single count supports this clonotype. The chain links TRBV25-1 to TRBJ2-5; D not resolved. The V gene's germline CDR1 is MGHDK and CDR2 SYGVNS. Trimming took 2 bases from V and 10 from J, leaving 23 bases between them. This CDR3 has 16 amino acids. As DNA, the CDR3 is TGTGCCAGCAGTGAAAGGATGGAACAGCCAATTAGTGACCAGTACTTC. Its translation is CASSERMEQPISDQYF.

The gene calls are TRBV4-3 and TRBJ2-1; the D gene is possibly TRBD2 (6 bases). V was pared by 4 bases and J by 4 bases, with 11 bases between. Germline V CDR1 and CDR2: LGHNA, YSLEER. This CDR3 is built from 14 residues. CDR3 sequence reads: CASSPGLEYNEQFF. CDR3 bases: TGCGCCAGCAGCCCGGGACTTGAGTACAATGAGCAGTTCTTC.

The chain employs TRBV2 and TRBJ1-1; TRBD1 might be the D (6 bases). From germline, CDR1 is SNHLY and CDR2 FYNNEI. The V end lost 4 bases, the J end lost 1 base, and 10 bases lay between the germline ends. The CDR3 consists of 14 residues. CDR3 amino acids: CASSGQATNTEAFF. The CDR3 DNA reads TGTGCCAGCAGTGGACAGGCGACGAACACTGAAGCTTTCTTT.

This clonotype showed up just once. The rearrangement links TRBV6-5 to TRBJ2-7; TRBD2 might be the D (6 bases). CDR1 is MNHEY, CDR2 SVGAGI, per germline. Trimming left V 2 bases short and J 4 bases short, with 9 bases between. CDR3 length equals 13 residues. This chain's CDR3 is CASSYPGGYEQYF. For the CDR3, the DNA is TGTGCCAGCAGTTACCCCGGGGGTTACGAGCAGTACTTC.

This clonotype was seen ten or more times. This chain connects TRBV4-2 to TRBJ2-7, with D tentatively TRBD1 or TRBD2 (5 bases each). The ends were cut back, 0 bases at V and 0 bases at J, with 12 bases in the middle. The CDR3 is 16 residues long. CDR1 is LGHNA and CDR2 is YNFKEQ in the germline V gene. CDR3 region: CASSQDPGTLSYEQYF. The CDR3 bases are TGTGCCAGCAGCCAAGATCCGGGGACGCTCTCCTACGAGCAGTACTTC.

The chain combines TRBV11-1 with TRBJ1-4; 8 bases agree with TRBD1. V was clipped by 4 bases and J by 16 bases; unmatched bases: 20. The CDR3 is 16 residues long. Germline assignment: CDR1 SGHAT and CDR2 FQDESV (reference sequence). CDR3 in DNA: TGTGCCAGCAGCTCCGACAGGGGACCAACTAATGAAAGACAGTTTTTT. The encoded protein is CASSSDRGPTNERQFF.

The rearrangement links TRBV29-1 to TRBJ2-2, with 7 positions matching TRBD1. CDR1 is SQVTM and CDR2 is ANQGSEA in the germline V gene. CDR3 length equals 12 residues. Unmatched junction bases numbered 3, after V lost 7 bases and J lost 4 bases. This CDR3 reads CSANRGTGELFF. The CDR3, as DNA: TGCAGCGCAAACAGGGGCACCGGGGAGCTGTTTTTT.

This chain links TRBV5-4 with TRBJ2-7, with 7 bases aligning to TRBD2. There are 14 residues in the CDR3. Looked up from germline, CDR1 is SGHNT and CDR2 is YYREEE (reference sequence). V shed 2 bases and J 6 bases; nucleotides not matched to a gene: 8. The DNA of the CDR3 is TGTGCCAGCAGCTTCCGGCCGGGAGGACGCGAGCAGTACTTC. Encoded protein: CASSFRPGGREQYF.

This clonotype was seen many times. This chain connects TRBV7-9 to TRBJ2-1, with D unclear. CDR1 and CDR2 from the germline V gene are SEHNR and FQNEAQ (reference sequence). The V gene lost 2 bases and the J gene lost 8 bases, with 4 bases spanning the gap. The CDR3 runs 11 residues. The CDR3 nucleotides read TGTGCCAGCAGCTTAATTGATGAGCAGTTCTTC. This sequence encodes CASSLIDEQFF.

This clonotype was seen at least ten times. The chain employs TRBV6-6 and TRBJ1-1, with TRBD1 as a possible D gene (6 bases). This CDR3 is built from 16 residues. V lost 4 bases to trimming and J lost 1 base, with 16 bases between them. Germline V lookup: CDR1 MNHNY, CDR2 SVGAGI (reference sequence). The CDR3 DNA reads as TGTGCCAGCAGTTGGGCCATGGAGGGGGGGAACACTGAAGCTTTCTTT. It translates to CASSWAMEGGNTEAFF.

The genes are TRBV5-5 and TRBJ2-7; no clear D. V lost 0 bases to trimming and J lost 1 base, with 8 bases between them. The CDR3 runs to 14 residues. Germline values: CDR1 SGHKS, CDR2 YYEKEE (reference sequence). The CDR3 nucleotides read TGTGCCAGCAGCTTGGCAGGCAGATCCTACGAGCAGTACGTC. This gives the protein CASSLAGRSYEQYV.

This clonotype came up many times. This chain links TRBV13 with TRBJ2-1; 8 positions agree with TRBD2. Trimming removed 0 bases from V and 1 base from J; junction bases left unmatched: 5. The CDR3 contains 17 residues. From germline, CDR1 is PRHDT and CDR2 FYEKMQ (reference sequence). CDR3 loop: CASSLGHSGRSYNEQFF. The CDR3 region has the DNA TGTGCCAGCAGCTTAGGACACAGCGGGAGATCCTACAATGAGCAGTTCTTC.

This clonotype was recorded at least ten times. The DNA is left out, because the CDR3 cannot be placed on it with certainty; the CDR3 is given as TCRdb lists it. The V call is TRBV7-2, the J call TRBJ2-1; the table gives TRBD2 as D, unverified against the DNA. 13 amino acids form the CDR3, both terminal residues included. CDR1 is SGHTA, CDR2 FQGNSA, per germline. This CDR3 reads CASSLWGSGSTPF.

V and J are TRBV19 and TRBJ1-2, with 7 bases fitting TRBD1. After removal of 7 bases from V and 4 bases from J, the junction contained 6 bases not matched to a gene. In germline, CDR1 is LNHDA, CDR2 SQIVND (reference sequence). The CDR3 sequence is 13 residues long. In DNA, the CDR3 is TGTGCCAGTACTCCACAGGGGTTCTATGGCTACACCTTC. Translating it yields CASTPQGFYGYTF.

The chain has TRBV5-4 and TRBJ2-3; TRBD2 aligns across 7 bases. Germline CDR1 reads SGHNT; CDR2 reads YYREEE (reference sequence). Germline trimming cut 3 bases from V and 6 bases from J; bases unmatched to any gene: 13. The length of the CDR3 is 16 residues. CDR3 region: CASSSPMWGGADTQYF. DNA of the CDR3: TGTGCCAGCAGCTCCCCTATGTGGGGGGGTGCGGATACGCAGTATTTT.

V and J are TRBV9 and TRBJ1-3, with a weak D call TRBD1 (6 bases). V was pared by 0 bases and J by 4 bases, with 14 bases between. Germline CDR1 reads SGDLS; CDR2 reads YYNGEE. This CDR3 has 16 amino acids. The CDR3 here is CASSVGGGSRGNTIYF. The CDR3 bases are TGTGCCAGCAGCGTAGGGGGGGGCTCGAGAGGAAACACCATATATTTT. The full variable domain, with the rest looked up from reference TRBV9 and TRBJ1-3, is DSGVTQTPKHLITATGQRVTLRCSPRSGDLSVYWYQQSLDQGLQFLIQYYNGEERAKGNILERFSAQQFPDLHSELNLSSLELGDSALYFCASSVGGGSRGNTIYFGEGSWLTVV.

This clonotype has a single count. This chain connects TRBV10-2 to TRBJ2-5; 11 bases match TRBD2. The CDR3 is 16 residues long. Losses at the gene ends were 8 bases for V and 5 bases for J; bases not matched to a gene: 13. CDR1 WSHSY and CDR2 SAAADI come from the germline V gene. The DNA for the CDR3 is TGCGCCAGCGCCGAGACTAGCGGGAATTACGGGGAGACCCAGTACTTC. This gives the protein CASAETSGNYGETQYF.

This clonotype was seen repeatedly, ten times or more. The chain carries TRBV7-9 and TRBJ2-1; the D gene could be TRBD1 or TRBD2 (5 bases each). V was cut by 11 bases and J by 1 base, with 15 bases left in between. The CDR3 contains 14 residues. CDR1 and CDR2 (germline): SEHNR, FQNEAQ (reference sequence). The CDR3 nucleotides are TGTGCCCCCCCTAGGGACCATTCCTACAATGAGCAGTTCTTC. Translated: CAPPRDHSYNEQFF. The full variable domain, in which reference TRBV7-9 and TRBJ2-1 provide the parts outside the CDR3, is DTGVSQNPRHKITKRGQNVTFRCDPISEHNRLYWYRQTLGQGPEFLTYFQNEAQLEKSRLLSDRFSAERPKGSFSTLEIQRTEQGDSAMYLCAPPRDHSYNEQFFGPGTRLTVL.

The chain employs TRBV12-3 or TRBV12-4 and TRBJ2-7; D is ambiguous. The CDR3 covers 14 residues. Trimming left V 6 bases short and J 3 bases short, with 15 bases between. This chain's CDR3 is CASRKQGGRYEQYF. CDR3 bases: TGTGCCAGCAGGAAACAAGGCGGCCGCTACGAGCAGTACTTC.

The chain uses TRBV15 and TRBJ2-5; weak D call: TRBD2 (6 bases). Germline CDR1 LNHNV, CDR2 YYDKDF (reference sequence). This CDR3 has 16 amino acids. V was clipped by 1 base and J by 2 bases, with 14 bases between them. The CDR3 reads CATSRGAGGVQETQYF. CDR3 bases: TGTGCCACCAGCAGAGGAGCGGGCGGGGTACAAGAGACCCAGTACTTC. Full variable domain (remainder filled in from reference TRBV15 and TRBJ2-5): DAMVIQNPRYQVTQFGKPVTLSCSQTLNHNVMYWYQQKSSQAPKLLFHYYDKDFNNEADTPDNFQSRRPNTSFCFLDIRSPGLGDTAMYLCATSRGAGGVQETQYFGPGTRLLVL.

This clonotype was found a few times. This chain joins TRBV2 and TRBJ1-2; D is perhaps TRBD1 (5 bases). The V end was cut by 4 bases, the J end by 10 bases, with 13 bases between. CDR1 is SNHLY and CDR2 is FYNNEI in the germline V gene. The CDR3 is 12 amino acids. The CDR3 loop is CASSGQGEVYTF. The CDR3 DNA follows: TGTGCCAGCAGTGGGCAGGGAGAGGTCTACACCTTC.

Concerning this clonotype itself: A junction boundary mismatches the germline segment, possibly from a read error. The gene calls are TRBV11-2 and TRBJ2-4; the D gene is possibly TRBD2 (6 bases). Germline-derived CDR1 and CDR2 are SGHAT and FQNNGV. The CDR3 totals 17 residues. CDR3 in DNA: TGTGCCAGCAACTTAGGAGGGACGGCGCTAGCCAAAAACATTCAGTACTTC. This codes for CASNLGGTALAKNIQYF.

This clonotype was recorded many times. The chain carries TRBV5-4 and TRBJ1-2, with 12 bases aligning to TRBD1. Losses at the gene ends were 4 bases for V and 8 bases for J; bases not matched to a gene: 6. Per the germline V gene, CDR1 is SGHNT and CDR2 is YYREEE (reference sequence). This CDR3 region has 14 residues. The DNA for the CDR3 is TGTGCCAGCAGCCACCGGGACAGGGGGCTCGGCTACACCTTC. Translation gives CASSHRDRGLGYTF. The complete variable domain, with remaining parts taken from reference TRBV5-4 and TRBJ1-2, reads ETGVTQSPTHLIKTRGQQVTLRCSSQSGHNTVSWYQQALGQGPQFIFQYYREEENGRGNFPPRFSGLQFPNYSSELNVNALELDDSALYLCASSHRDRGLGYTFGSGTRLTVV.

The chain joins TRBV2 to TRBJ1-2; D gene unclear. The CDR3 extends over 13 amino acids. Trimming removed 5 bases from V and 2 bases from J, with 9 bases in between. Germline assignment: CDR1 SNHLY and CDR2 FYNNEI. The chain's CDR3 is CASSQAENYGYTF. CDR3 DNA sequence: TGTGCCAGCAGTCAGGCAGAGAACTATGGCTACACCTTC.

This clonotype was seen a few times. Possible read error: a much larger clone is one base away. The chain recombines TRBV4-2 with TRBJ1-4; no clear D gene. Germline CDR1 reads LGHNA; CDR2 reads YNFKEQ. This CDR3 contains 17 residues. The CDR3 loop reads CAGSQDSYASTNEKLFF. CDR3 coding DNA: TGTGCCGGCAGCCAAGATTCGTACGCCTCAACTAATGAAAAACTGTTTTTT.

Many counts were recorded for this clonotype. V usage is TRBV9 and J usage is TRBJ1-3; 12 nucleotides match TRBD1. The V gene end was trimmed by 3 bases and the J gene end by 7 bases; junction bases not matched to a gene: 8. Germline loops: CDR1 SGDLS, CDR2 YYNGEE. The CDR3 extends over 16 amino acids. CDR3 nucleotides: TGTGCCAGCAGCGCGGAGGGGACAGGGGGCAGGAACACCATATATTTT. Translation gives CASSAEGTGGRNTIYF.

This sequence joins TRBV19 and TRBJ1-2; D unresolved. Germline V gene sequence: CDR1 LNHDA, CDR2 SQIVND (reference sequence). With 7 bases removed from V and 2 bases from J, the gap between germline ends came to 5 bases. The CDR3 length is 11 residues. The CDR3 here is CASTTNYGYTF. DNA of the CDR3: TGTGCCAGTACGACCAACTATGGCTACACCTTC.